This T cell receptor beta chain was profiled in a study of T-cell reconstitution after alpha-beta-depleted transplantation in children. As it was prepared, the TCRbeta library received unique molecular identifiers. Each CDR3 protein is one row after TCRdb ran MiXCR on the PCR reads. The sample contains about 250,000 distinct CDR3 sequences, under 30% of which appear only once. This clonotype came up once. What it recognizes is unknown. A much larger clone is a single base away; this may be a read error. Since the CDR3 does not end with the conserved phenylalanine or tryptophan, this likely comes from a read error. Overall study findings and caveats: Among T cells one year after transplant, newly produced cells accounted for most counts and diversity. The origin of high day-60 TCRbeta diversity in some patients lay in surviving recipient T cells and thymic progenitors. Reports say that about two months after transplant, the alpha-beta T cells came out of several hundred graft clones that had expanded.

This receptor was identified in a female patient under 10 years old who had a stem cell transplant for congenital amegakaryocytic thrombocytopenia, so the T cells may come from the graft donor. The sample in question was PBMCs, mostly from graft donor cells, obtained 360 days after TCRalphabeta/CD19-depleted stem cell transplant.

The DNA of the CDR3 is TGTGCCAGCAGTTTGTTGGGTCAGAACGAGCAGTACTTG. This gives the protein CASSLLGQNEQYL. The chain employs TRBV12-3 or TRBV12-4 and TRBJ2-7; D ambiguous. V was clipped by 3 bases and J by 5 bases, with 11 bases between them. This CDR3 comprises 13 residues.